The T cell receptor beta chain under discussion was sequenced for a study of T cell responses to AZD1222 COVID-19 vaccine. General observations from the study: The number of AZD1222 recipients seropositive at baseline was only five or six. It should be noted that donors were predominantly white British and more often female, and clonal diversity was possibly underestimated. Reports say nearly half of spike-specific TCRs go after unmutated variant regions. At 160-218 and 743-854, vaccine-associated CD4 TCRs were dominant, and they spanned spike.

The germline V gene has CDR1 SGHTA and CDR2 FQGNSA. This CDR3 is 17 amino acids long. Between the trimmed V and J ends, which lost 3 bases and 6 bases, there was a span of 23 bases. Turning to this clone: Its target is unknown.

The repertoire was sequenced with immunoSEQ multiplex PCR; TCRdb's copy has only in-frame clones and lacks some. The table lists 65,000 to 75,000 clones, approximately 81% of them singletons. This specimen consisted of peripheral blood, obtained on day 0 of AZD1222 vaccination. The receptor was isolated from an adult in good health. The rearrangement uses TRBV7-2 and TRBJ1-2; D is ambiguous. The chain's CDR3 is CASSLEATGRRFNGYTF. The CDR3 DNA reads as TGTGCCAGCAGCTTGGAAGCGACCGGGCGACGATTTAATGGCTACACCTTC.